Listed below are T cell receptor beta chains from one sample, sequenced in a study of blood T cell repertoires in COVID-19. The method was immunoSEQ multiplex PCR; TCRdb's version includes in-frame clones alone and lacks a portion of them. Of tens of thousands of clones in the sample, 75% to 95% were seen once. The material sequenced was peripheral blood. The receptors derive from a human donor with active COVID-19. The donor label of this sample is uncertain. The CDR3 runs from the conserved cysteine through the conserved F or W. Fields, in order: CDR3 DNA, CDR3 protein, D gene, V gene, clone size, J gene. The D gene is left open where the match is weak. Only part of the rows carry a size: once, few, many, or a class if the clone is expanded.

TGTGCCAGCCACCGGGACAGGGGGTATCAGCCCCAGCATTTT,CASHRDRGYQPQHF,TRBD1,TRBV6-5,.,TRBJ1-5
TGTGCCAGCAGTTACGCGAGGGGAAACACCATATATTTT,CASSYARGNTIYF,.,TRBV6-5,.,TRBJ1-3
TGTGCCAGCAGTGAAACGGGCTGGGGAGGCTACTACGAGCAGTACTTC,CASSETGWGGYYEQYF,.,TRBV6-1,.,TRBJ2-7
TGTGCCTGGAGCAGGTCAGGAGGTTACGAGCAGTACTTC,CAWSRSGGYEQYF,.,TRBV30,.,TRBJ2-7
TGTGCCAGCAGCCCCCTCGGACTTAACACCGGGGAGCTGTTTTTT,CASSPLGLNTGELFF,.,TRBV11-2,once,TRBJ2-2
TGTGCCAGCTCACCGGACAGGGGTAGAACTGAAGCTTTCTTT,CASSPDRGRTEAFF,TRBD1,TRBV18,.,TRBJ1-1
TGTGCCAGTAGTATGGACAGGGATACTGAAGCTTTCTTT,CASSMDRDTEAFF,TRBD1,TRBV19,.,TRBJ1-1
TGCGCCAGCAGCTTGTTAGGGACAGGAGCGGGTGAAGCTTTCTTT,CASSLLGTGAGEAFF,TRBD1,TRBV5-1,once,TRBJ1-1
TGTGCCAGCAGTACGTTCCGAGGCACAGATACGCAGTATTTT,CASSTFRGTDTQYF,.,TRBV7-2,.,TRBJ2-3
TGCGCCAGCAGTGCCTTTCTCCAGGGCCAAGCTTTCTTT,CASSAFLQGQAFF,.,TRBV10-1,few,TRBJ1-1
TGTGCCAGCAGTTACACTAGCGGGAGCCCCAACGGTGAGCAGTTCTTC,CASSYTSGSPNGEQFF,TRBD2,TRBV27,.,TRBJ2-1
TGCGCCAGCAGCTACCCCGCCCCGGGGGAGCAGTACTTC,CASSYPAPGEQYF,.,TRBV5-1,few,TRBJ2-7
TGTGCCAGCAGTTACAAGGGGGCAGGCTATGGCTACACCTTC,CASSYKGAGYGYTF,TRBD1,TRBV6-5,.,TRBJ1-2
TGTGCCAGCGCCGACAGCGGGGGGGTAGACACCGGGGAGCTGTTTTTT,CASADSGGVDTGELFF,TRBD2,TRBV9,.,TRBJ2-2
TGTGCCAGCTCACGACTAGCGGGGATGACAGATACGCAGTATTTT,CASSRLAGMTDTQYF,TRBD2,TRBV18,.,TRBJ2-3
TGCAGCGTCGAAGGACAGGGGGCTACTGAAGCTTTCTTT,CSVEGQGATEAFF,TRBD1,TRBV29-1,.,TRBJ1-1
TGTGCCAGCAGCTCCCGCGGCGGGGCGGATACGCAGTATTTT,CASSSRGGADTQYF,.,TRBV7-9,.,TRBJ2-3
TGTGCCAGCAGCTTGGACGCGGGACTAGCGGGAACCACCGGGGAGCTGTTTTTT,CASSLDAGLAGTTGELFF,TRBD2,TRBV5-4,.,TRBJ2-2
TGTGCCAGTAGTATTCTCCGGGGTCGAGATACGCAGTATTTT,CASSILRGRDTQYF,.,TRBV19,.,TRBJ2-3
TGTGCCAGCAGGCGACGGGGGGGGTCCTACAATGAGCAGTTCTTC,CASRRRGGSYNEQFF,TRBD2,TRBV7-2,.,TRBJ2-1
TGTGCCAGCAGTTTGAAGCCGAGCGGCTTCTATGGCTACACCTTC,CASSLKPSGFYGYTF,.,TRBV27,few,TRBJ1-2
TGTGCCAGCACCCCGACAGGGATGAGCAAAAACATTCAGTACTTC,CASTPTGMSKNIQYF,TRBD1,TRBV11-2,.,TRBJ2-4
TGTGCCAGCAGAAAGGTGGCGGGGGGGCCCTACAATGAGCAGTTCTTC,CASRKVAGGPYNEQFF,TRBD2,TRBV27,.,TRBJ2-1
TGTGCCAGCAGCCCGGGACAGGGGAGCACAGATACGCAGTATTTT,CASSPGQGSTDTQYF,TRBD1,TRBV11-3,.,TRBJ2-3
TGTGCCAGCAGCCCCGGACAGGCCGTTGAAGCTTTCTTT,CASSPGQAVEAFF,TRBD1,TRBV12-3/TRBV12-4,.,TRBJ1-1
TGTGCCAGCAGCGATAGCGGGACCACAGATACGCAGTATTTT,CASSDSGTTDTQYF,TRBD2,TRBV9,.,TRBJ2-3
TGTGCCAGCAGCCACACCAGCGGGAACTACAATGAGCAGTTCTTC,CASSHTSGNYNEQFF,TRBD2,TRBV7-3,.,TRBJ2-1
TGTGCCAGCAGCTTGTTCGGGAATGCAACTAATGAAAAACTGTTTTTT,CASSLFGNATNEKLFF,.,TRBV7-9,.,TRBJ1-4
TGTGCCAGCAGCCACCCCACGGGACTAGCGGGACCCCTTTTCTACGAGCAGTACTTC,CASSHPTGLAGPLFYEQYF,TRBD2,TRBV7-9,.,TRBJ2-7
TGTGCCAGCAGTGGGCGGTCCAGATCCCAAGAGACCCAGTACTTC,CASSGRSRSQETQYF,.,TRBV2,.,TRBJ2-5
TGTGCCAGCAGCCCCGGCTACGAGCAGTACTTC,CASSPGYEQYF,.,TRBV7-9,.,TRBJ2-7
TGCGCCAGCAGCCAAGAGGTACGGGGGGCGCGAGCTGAAGCTTTCTTT,CASSQEVRGARAEAFF,.,TRBV4-3,once,TRBJ1-1
TGTGCCAGTACTGGGTGGAGCTCTGGGGCCAACGTCCTGACTTTC,CASTGWSSGANVLTF,.,TRBV19,.,TRBJ2-6
TGTGCCAGCAGCCGGCCCGACACTAGGACCCACCAGTATTTT,CASSRPDTRTHQYF,.,TRBV7-8,.,TRBJ2-3
TGTGCCAGCAGTTCCCGGACTAGTCCGGTCCACAATGAGCAGTTCTTC,CASSSRTSPVHNEQFF,TRBD2,TRBV27,.,TRBJ2-1
TGTGCCAGCAGCATCGACAGGCTTCGAGGGAACGAGCAGTACTTC,CASSIDRLRGNEQYF,.,TRBV7-2,.,TRBJ2-7
TGTGCCAGCAGCTTAGGTAGCGGGATAATGCTCTCCTACAATGAGCAGTTCTTC,CASSLGSGIMLSYNEQFF,TRBD2,TRBV11-2,.,TRBJ2-1
TGTGCCAGCAGCCAAGACGGACTGCATAATGAGCAGTTCTTC,CASSQDGLHNEQFF,.,TRBV4-2,.,TRBJ2-1
TGTGCCAGCAGCTTCGGCGGAACATCAGCAGATACGCAGTATTTT,CASSFGGTSADTQYF,.,TRBV7-3,.,TRBJ2-3
TGTGCCAGCGGAACAGGGGCCCGGAATGAGCAGTTCTTC,CASGTGARNEQFF,TRBD1,TRBV6-5,.,TRBJ2-1
TGCGCCAGCAGCCAAACTCCGGGGGGAGCTTTCTTT,CASSQTPGGAFF,.,TRBV4-1,.,TRBJ1-1
TGTGCCACCAGGGCGAGACTTCAATTCACTGAAGCTTTCTTT,CATRARLQFTEAFF,.,TRBV24-1,.,TRBJ1-1
TGTGCCAGCAGCTTGGGAACTACAGGGGGAGGCACAGATACGCAGTATTTT,CASSLGTTGGGTDTQYF,TRBD1,TRBV5-8,.,TRBJ2-3
TGTGCCAGCTCACTAAGAGGGACAGTTGTCTACGAGCAGTACTTC,CASSLRGTVVYEQYF,TRBD1,TRBV18,.,TRBJ2-7
TGCGCCAGCAGCTTCCAGGGGGCAACTAATGAAAAACTGTTTTTT,CASSFQGATNEKLFF,TRBD1,TRBV5-1,.,TRBJ1-4
TGCAGTGCTAGTGGGGAAGGACAGGGGCTCAACACCATATATTTT,CSASGEGQGLNTIYF,TRBD1,TRBV20-1,.,TRBJ1-3
TGTGCCATCAGTGGGACAGGCACTGAAGCTTTCTTT,CAISGTGTEAFF,TRBD1,TRBV10-3,once,TRBJ1-1
TGTGCCTCCTCCGGACTAGCGGAACAAGAGACCCAGTACTTC,CASSGLAEQETQYF,TRBD2,TRBV28,.,TRBJ2-5
TGTGCCAGCAGCAAAGCCCCAGAAAGATGCCCATTCCCCCTCCACTTT,CASSKAPERCPFPLHF,.,TRBV21-1,.,TRBJ1-6
TGTGCCAGCAGTTTACGGAGCGGGGGGAACGGCGGCGGGGAGCTGTTTTTT,CASSLRSGGNGGGELFF,TRBD2,TRBV27,.,TRBJ2-2
TGTGCCAGCAGCGTAGGGCGGTCTACCTACGAGCAGTACTTC,CASSVGRSTYEQYF,.,TRBV9,.,TRBJ2-7
TGTGCCAGCAGCCAAGATCCAGGGCCTAGCGGATACGAGCAGTACTTC,CASSQDPGPSGYEQYF,TRBD2,TRBV4-2,.,TRBJ2-7
TGCAGCGTTGCTCCGGGGGTGAACACTGAAGCTTTCTTT,CSVAPGVNTEAFF,.,TRBV29-1,.,TRBJ1-1